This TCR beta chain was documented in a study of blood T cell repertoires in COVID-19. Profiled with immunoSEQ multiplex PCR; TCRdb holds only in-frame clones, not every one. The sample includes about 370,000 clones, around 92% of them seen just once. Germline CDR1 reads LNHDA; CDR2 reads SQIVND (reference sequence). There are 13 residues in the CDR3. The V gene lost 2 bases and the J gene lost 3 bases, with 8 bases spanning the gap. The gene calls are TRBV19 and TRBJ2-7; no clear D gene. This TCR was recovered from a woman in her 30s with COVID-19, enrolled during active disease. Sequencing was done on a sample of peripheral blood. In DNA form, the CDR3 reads TGTGCCAGTAGTATATTTCCAGGCTACGAGCAGTACTTC. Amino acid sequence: CASSIFPGYEQYF.